The next 5 T cell receptor beta chains were all read from a single sample in a study of cytomegalovirus exposure and HLA in healthy donors. Vbeta (60) and Jbeta (13) primers were used in the PCR. The table came from immunoSEQ multiplex PCR; TCRdb's copy has only in-frame clones and leaves some out. The sample carries over 100,000 clones, about 76% recorded once. The source material was PBMCs. The receptors originated from a middle-aged woman in good health and CMV-seropositive.

The chain combines TRBV4-2 with TRBJ1-2; 9 nucleotides match TRBD1. The CDR3 length is 15 residues. Germline values: CDR1 LGHNA, CDR2 YNFKEQ. V was pared by 1 base and J by 1 base, with 1 base of the junction left unmatched. CDR3 loop: CASSQVTGGNYGYTF. The CDR3 DNA is TGTGCCAGCAGCCAAGTGACAGGGGGTAACTATGGCTACACCTTC.

V usage is TRBV9 and J usage is TRBJ2-1, with 7 bases lining up with TRBD2. The J segment lost 4 bases and the V segment lost 0 bases, leaving 4 bases of the junction unmatched. The CDR3 length is 15 residues. CDR1 is SGDLS and CDR2 is YYNGEE in the germline V gene. The CDR3: CASSVGRGLYNEQFF. Here the CDR3 DNA reads TGTGCCAGCAGCGTAGGGCGGGGGTTATACAATGAGCAGTTCTTC.

The chain couples TRBV4-2 to TRBJ2-1, with D possibly being TRBD2 (5 bases). V lost 0 bases, J lost 9 bases, and 6 bases lay in between. The CDR3 is made up of 12 amino acids. CDR1 and CDR2 (germline): LGHNA, YNFKEQ. Here the CDR3 reads CASSQDRGEQFF. CDR3 sequence (DNA): TGTGCCAGCAGCCAAGATCGGGGTGAGCAGTTCTTC.

This clone showed up just a few times. The chain has TRBV27 and TRBJ2-7, with TRBD1 matching over 10 bases. The V gene's germline CDR1 is MNHEY and CDR2 SMNVEV (reference sequence). V shed 2 bases, J shed 2 bases, and the junction held 3 bases outside the gene matches. The CDR3 loop spans 15 amino acids. The CDR3 spells CASSLGGTGAYEQYF. In DNA, the CDR3 is TGTGCCAGCAGTTTAGGCGGGACAGGGGCCTACGAGCAGTACTTC.

The chain couples TRBV30 to TRBJ2-7; 7 nucleotides match TRBD1. CDR1 GTSNPN and CDR2 SVGIG come from the germline V gene (reference sequence). The CDR3 consists of 14 residues. V trimming: 8 bases; J trimming: 9 bases; junction bases outside the gene matches: 19. CDR3 loop: CALRENRDSLGQYF. The CDR3 DNA reads TGTGCCCTGAGAGAAAACCGGGACAGTCTAGGGCAGTACTTC.